This section outlines one TCR beta chain sequence together with its context. Repertoires were generated with immunoSEQ multiplex PCR, while TCRdb's copy carries only in-frame clones and drops some. Of tens of thousands of clones in the sample, just under 90% were seen once. The entry originates in a study of blood T cell repertoires in COVID-19. V gave up 1 base and J gave up 3 bases; unmatched junction bases: 12. The germline CDR1 and CDR2 sequences are MNHNS and SASEGT. The CDR3 is 18 amino acids. The sequencing sample was made of peripheral blood. The chain is built from TRBV6-1 and TRBJ1-3, with 7 bases that match TRBD1. The TCR comes from a man aged 55-75 years with acute or convalescent COVID-19. This chain's CDR3 is CASSEGPPTGPNGNTIYF. The CDR3 DNA reads TGTGCCAGCAGTGAAGGCCCCCCGACAGGGCCAAATGGAAACACCATATATTTT.